This entry lists 18 T cell receptor beta chains sequenced from one sample in a study of T cells in localized non-small cell lung cancer. Sequenced by immunoSEQ multiplex PCR; TCRdb stores in-frame clones only, minus some. Here the sample spans about 33,000 clones, about 78% being singletons. Sequenced material: peripheral blood, taken before any cancer treatment. The receptors here all came from an older male donor with stage II squamous cell lung carcinoma.

The gene calls are TRBV5-4 and TRBJ1-6, with a weak D call TRBD1 (6 bases). Germline V gives CDR1 SGHNT, CDR2 YYREEE (reference sequence). V was clipped by 3 bases and J by 6 bases, with 16 bases between them. The CDR3 runs to 16 residues. The CDR3 DNA reads as TGTGCCAGCAGCTCGGGGACGGGGGGCGGTAATTCACCCCTCCACTTT. This gives the protein CASSSGTGGGNSPLHF.

The chain uses TRBV5-6 and TRBJ2-7; maybe TRBD1 (5 bases). In germline, CDR1 is SGHDT, CDR2 YYEEEE. V lost 5 bases and J 3 bases, leaving 9 bases between the germline ends. The CDR3 runs 12 residues. The CDR3 here is CASSGRDYEQYF. CDR3 DNA: TGTGCCAGCAGTGGCAGGGACTACGAGCAGTACTTC.

The rearrangement joins TRBV6-1 to TRBJ2-7; D may match TRBD1 or TRBD2 (5 bases each). Germline V gene lookup returns CDR1 MNHNS and CDR2 SASEGT. Trimming removed 10 bases from V and 4 bases from J, with 17 bases in between. The CDR3 is 13 amino acids. The CDR3 loop reads CATTWDGGYEQYF. The CDR3 DNA is TGTGCCACCACCTGGGACGGCGGGTACGAGCAGTACTTC.

The rearrangement joins TRBV6-1 to TRBJ2-2; 9 nucleotides line up with TRBD1. The CDR3 is 15 residues long. Germline CDR1 and CDR2: MNHNS and SASEGT. Losses at the gene ends were 6 bases for V and 3 bases for J; bases not matched to a gene: 5. As DNA, the CDR3 is TGTGCCAGCAGAGGGACAGGGAGGTACACCGGGGAGCTGTTTTTT. Amino acids: CASRGTGRYTGELFF.

The rearrangement joins TRBV28 to TRBJ1-1, with D perhaps TRBD1 (5 bases). This CDR3 contains 12 residues. In germline, CDR1 is MDHEN, CDR2 SYDVKM. Trimming took off 5 bases at V and 12 bases at J, with 16 bases between the two ends. For the CDR3, the DNA is TGTGCCAGCAGTCGGGGGACCCGCCGGACTTTCTTT. Translated, it gives CASSRGTRRTFF.

The chain employs TRBV14 and TRBJ1-6; D gene uncertain. This CDR3 is 16 amino acids long. V gave up 4 bases and J gave up 0 bases, with 10 bases separating them. Germline values: CDR1 SGHDN, CDR2 FVKESK. CDR3 amino acids: CASSRTGYSYNSPLHF. The DNA of the CDR3 is TGTGCCAGCAGCCGCACGGGGTACTCCTATAATTCACCCCTCCACTTT.

This clone was observed once. The chain couples TRBV6-6 to TRBJ2-3, with a tentative D call TRBD2 (7 bases). Germline CDR1 reads MNHNY; CDR2 reads SVGAGI (reference sequence). There are 16 residues in the CDR3. The ends were cut back, 7 bases at V and 1 base at J, with 18 bases in the middle. For the CDR3, the DNA is TGTGCCAGCACCGTTCAGCGAGGGGGGGGCACAGATACGCAGTATTTT. As protein: CASTVQRGGGTDTQYF.

The chain couples TRBV6-6 to TRBJ2-3, with 7 bases matching TRBD2. With 5 bases clipped from V and 14 bases from J, the junction kept 13 bases outside the gene matches. Germline values: CDR1 MNHNY, CDR2 SVGAGI (reference sequence). The CDR3 runs 13 residues. CDR3 coding DNA: TGTGCCAGCAGTCCTGCTCCGGGACTACTTGTGTATTTT. It translates to CASSPAPGLLVYF.

The J gene is TRBJ2-1, the V gene TRBV7-6, with 7 bases that match TRBD2. Germline V lookup: CDR1 SGHVS, CDR2 FNYEAQ. This CDR3 contains 15 residues. V lost 3 bases and J lost 0; bases outside the gene matches: 2. The CDR3 DNA reads TGTGCCAGCAGCTTTGGCGGGAGCTCCTACAATGAGCAGTTCTTC. Translated, it gives CASSFGGSSYNEQFF.

The chain recombines TRBV5-4 with TRBJ1-4; D ambiguous. The germline gives CDR1 SGHNT, CDR2 YYREEE (reference sequence). This CDR3 contains 15 residues. Trimming cost V 3 bases and J 0 bases, with 9 bases left between them. The chain's CDR3 is CASSSASSTNEKLFF. The CDR3 DNA is TGTGCCAGCAGCTCCGCATCGTCAACTAATGAAAAACTGTTTTTT.

The chain uses TRBV4-1 and TRBJ1-3, with D perhaps TRBD1 (5 bases). V lost 0 bases, J lost 0 bases, and 12 bases lay in between. Germline V gene sequence: CDR1 MGHRA, CDR2 YSYEKL. This CDR3 has 17 residues. The CDR3 reads CASSQETGPSSGNTIYF. CDR3 sequence (DNA): TGCGCCAGCAGCCAAGAAACAGGACCCAGCTCTGGAAACACCATATATTTT.

This clone came up a few times. The chain carries TRBV5-4 and TRBJ1-1; 10 nucleotides align to TRBD1. Germline-derived CDR1 and CDR2 are SGHNT and YYREEE (reference sequence). Unmatched junction bases numbered 2, after V lost 2 bases and J lost 4 bases. The CDR3 has 14 residues. CDR3 DNA sequence: TGTGCCAGCAGCTTAGACAGGGGGCGCACTGAAGCTTTCTTT. Protein product: CASSLDRGRTEAFF.

V usage is TRBV18 and J usage is TRBJ2-5; 8 bases map to TRBD1. Germline CDR1 and CDR2: KGHSH and LQKENI. V gave up 1 base and J gave up 5 bases; unmatched junction bases: 15. The length of the CDR3 is 18 residues. The CDR3 DNA reads as TGTGCCAGCTCACCACAACAAGCAGGGCAGGGGGCAACGGAGACCCAGTACTTC. As protein: CASSPQQAGQGATETQYF.

CDR3 residues: CASSLNRDREQFF. CDR3 coding DNA: TGTGCCAGCAGCTTAAACAGGGATCGTGAGCAGTTCTTC. The chain is built from TRBV7-3 and TRBJ2-1; D might be TRBD1 (6 bases). The CDR3 runs to 13 residues. CDR1 and CDR2 (germline): SGHTA, FQGTGA. V lost 1 base, J lost 9 bases, and 10 bases lay in between.

This chain connects TRBV6-5 to TRBJ2-5, with 11 nucleotides matching TRBD2. The junction had 0 bases not matched to a gene; V was cut back by 6 bases and J by 0 bases. Germline V gives CDR1 MNHEY, CDR2 SVGAGI. The CDR3 totals 14 residues. CDR3 in amino acids: CASRGLADQETQYF. In DNA form, the CDR3 reads TGTGCCAGCAGGGGACTAGCGGACCAAGAGACCCAGTACTTC.

This rearrangement joins TRBV6-5 to TRBJ1-1; the D is unclear. With 2 bases removed from V and 0 bases from J, the gap between germline ends came to 7 bases. The CDR3 spans 14 residues. CDR1 is MNHEY, CDR2 SVGAGI, per germline. The CDR3 nucleotides are TGTGCCAGCAGTTACGCGGGGTTGAACACTGAAGCTTTCTTT. Translated: CASSYAGLNTEAFF.

This clone was seen just once. This rearrangement joins TRBV14 to TRBJ2-1, with 7 bases fitting TRBD2. The trim removed 6 bases at V and 6 bases at J, leaving 14 bases unmatched. Germline values: CDR1 SGHDN, CDR2 FVKESK. This CDR3 is 16 amino acids long. CDR3 loop: CASRREGAGFSNEQFF. CDR3 bases: TGTGCCAGCAGGAGGGAAGGAGCGGGGTTCTCCAATGAGCAGTTCTTC.

Only one count was recorded for this clone. CDR3 in amino acids: CASSAQGGYGYTF. In nucleotides, the CDR3 is TGTGCCAGCAGCGCACAGGGGGGCTATGGCTACACCTTC. The chain is built from TRBV6-1 and TRBJ1-2, with 8 bases that match TRBD1. V lost 6 bases to trimming and J lost 4 bases; unmatched junction nucleotides: 4. The length of the CDR3 is 13 residues. Per the germline V gene, CDR1 is MNHNS and CDR2 is SASEGT.